The 6 T cell receptor beta chains below were found in one sample sequenced in a study of blood T cell repertoires in COVID-19. The protocol was immunoSEQ multiplex PCR, while the TCRdb copy is restricted to in-frame clones and leaves out a portion. Among just over 650,000 clones, about 87% were seen once, and the ten largest hold around 0.3%. Sequenced: peripheral blood. The receptors originated from a woman aged 18-29 years with acute or convalescent COVID-19.

The chain recombines TRBV3-1 (or the pseudogene TRBV3-2) with TRBJ1-2, with 8 bases fitting TRBD1. The germline CDR1 and CDR2 sequences are LGHDT and YNNKEL (reference sequence). The CDR3 spans 14 residues. V was pared by 1 base and J by 6 bases, with 4 bases of the junction left unmatched. The CDR3 nucleotides are TGTGCCAGCAGCCAAGGTACAGGGGGGGATGGCTACACCTTC. This sequence encodes CASSQGTGGDGYTF.

V and J are TRBV7-2 and TRBJ1-3; D not certain. Germline-derived CDR1 and CDR2 are SGHTA and FQGNSA. Trimming pared 1 base from V and 0 bases from J, leaving 7 bases between. The CDR3 runs to 15 residues. CDR3 sequence (DNA): TGTGCCAGCAGCTTAGGAGAGGCCTCTGGAAACACCATATATTTT. Its protein is CASSLGEASGNTIYF.

The V and J genes are TRBV18 and TRBJ2-2; tentative D call: TRBD2 (5 bases). Trimming took 3 bases from V and 0 from J, leaving 11 bases between them. Germline V gene sequence: CDR1 KGHSH, CDR2 LQKENI. The CDR3 is 16 residues long. The CDR3 bases are TGTGCCAGCTCACCGGAGGTTCCCTCGAACACCGGGGAGCTGTTTTTT. It translates to CASSPEVPSNTGELFF.

V and J are TRBV5-1 and TRBJ2-3; 11 bases align to TRBD2. The CDR3 loop spans 16 amino acids. The trim removed 1 base at V and 0 bases at J, leaving 1 base unmatched. In germline, CDR1 is SGHRS, CDR2 YFSETQ. CDR3 bases: TGCGCCAGCAGCTTGCCTAGCGGGGGGAGCACAGATACGCAGTATTTT. This sequence encodes CASSLPSGGSTDTQYF.

The rearrangement links TRBV7-9 to TRBJ2-4, with TRBD1 matching over 9 bases. J lost 8 bases, V lost 1 base, and 6 bases had no gene match. CDR1 is SEHNR and CDR2 is FQNEAQ in the germline V gene (reference sequence). The CDR3 contains 15 residues. CDR3 DNA: TGTGCCAGCAGCTTAGTTGGACAGGGGAAGGACATTCAGTACTTC. This codes for CASSLVGQGKDIQYF.

V and J are TRBV7-2 and TRBJ2-3, with 7 bases fitting TRBD1. The germline V gene encodes CDR1 SGHTA and CDR2 FQGNSA. This CDR3 is built from 16 residues. Losses at the gene ends were 1 base for V and 2 bases for J; bases not matched to a gene: 6. The chain's CDR3 is CASSLDSGQATDTQYF. The CDR3 DNA follows: TGTGCCAGCAGCTTAGATAGTGGACAGGCCACAGATACGCAGTATTTT.